One sample yielded the 32 T cell receptor beta chains listed below, sequenced in a study of OX40 agonist ivuxolimab in advanced cancers. The library was made by the immunoSEQ multiplex PCR assay. This is the immuneACCESS table as TCRdb keeps it, with only in-frame sequences that have V and J called. A part of the clones is gone; compared with another copy, unresolved V genes explain less than half, and the rest is unexplained. The sample data list 55,000 to 75,000 clones, and 82% of these were observed just once. The ten largest make up approximately 5.2% of the sample. The input for sequencing was CD4+ or CD8+ T cells sorted from blood, taken in a trial of the OX40 agonist ivuxolimab. These receptors were obtained from an adult with an advanced solid tumor such as melanoma, head and neck, liver or kidney cancer.

The chain uses TRBV29-1 and TRBJ2-2; D uncertain. This CDR3 region has 11 residues. CDR1 is SQVTM and CDR2 is ANQGSEA in the germline V gene. The V and J ends lost 4 bases and 4 bases respectively, with 4 bases between them. CDR3 residues: CSVGFTGELFF. DNA of the CDR3: TGCAGCGTTGGGTTCACCGGGGAGCTGTTTTTT.

At least ten counts were recorded for this clone. The rearrangement uses TRBV7-9 and TRBJ2-7, with D tentatively TRBD2 (5 bases). The germline V and J ends were trimmed by 5 bases and 0 bases, with 8 bases remaining between them. Germline V CDR1 and CDR2: SEHNR, FQNEAQ (reference sequence). The CDR3 contains 13 residues. CDR3 sequence reads: CASSDGLSYEQYF. The CDR3, as DNA: TGTGCCAGCAGCGACGGACTCTCCTACGAGCAGTACTTC.

The V gene is TRBV6-1, the J gene TRBJ2-3; D not resolved. V dropped 6 bases and J dropped 0 bases, with 4 bases sitting between them. This CDR3 contains 12 residues. Germline CDR1 MNHNS, CDR2 SASEGT. The CDR3 nucleotides are TGTGCCAGCAGGACTAGCACAGATACGCAGTATTTT. Translation gives CASRTSTDTQYF.

The chain carries TRBV27 and TRBJ2-1, with TRBD2 matching 8 bases. Trimming removed 3 bases from V and 6 bases from J; junction bases left unmatched: 7. Per germline, CDR1 MNHEY and CDR2 SMNVEV (reference sequence). This CDR3 region has 15 residues. CDR3 amino acids: CASSFDGRAFNEQFF. The DNA for the CDR3 is TGTGCCAGCAGTTTTGACGGGAGGGCCTTCAATGAGCAGTTCTTC.

The chain couples TRBV2 to TRBJ2-5; perhaps D is TRBD1 or TRBD2 (6 bases each). CDR3 size: 15 residues. V dropped 7 bases and J dropped 4 bases, with 19 bases sitting between them. From germline, CDR1 is SNHLY and CDR2 FYNNEI. CDR3 sequence (DNA): TGTGCCAGCACCTTCTTCGGGGGCAGGGGAGAGACCCAGTACTTC. It translates to CASTFFGGRGETQYF.

The V gene is TRBV5-1, the J gene TRBJ2-5; 8 bases map to TRBD1. Germline CDR1 reads SGHRS; CDR2 reads YFSETQ. The junction had 3 bases not matched to a gene; V was cut back by 3 bases and J by 5 bases. This CDR3 has 13 residues. CDR3 sequence reads: CASSSGQVETQYF. CDR3 nucleotides: TGCGCCAGCAGCTCGGGACAGGTGGAGACCCAGTACTTC.

This clone was observed a few times. V gene TRBV15 combines with J gene TRBJ2-3, with TRBD2 matching 12 bases. Germline CDR1 LNHNV, CDR2 YYDKDF (reference sequence). This CDR3 contains 15 residues. With 1 base clipped from V and 4 bases from J, the junction kept 0 bases outside the gene matches. This chain's CDR3 is CATSRASGGADTQYF. In DNA form, the CDR3 reads TGTGCCACCAGCAGAGCTAGCGGGGGGGCAGATACGCAGTATTTT.

The gene calls are TRBV5-5 and TRBJ2-1, with 7 bases lining up with TRBD2. CDR3 length: 16 residues. The V and J ends lost 4 bases and 5 bases, in that order; junction bases with no gene match: 12. Germline loops: CDR1 SGHKS, CDR2 YYEKEE (reference sequence). The CDR3 DNA is TGTGCCAGCAGCCTCCTCGGGGGGACGAGGGACAATGAGCAGTTCTTC. This gives the protein CASSLLGGTRDNEQFF.

The rearrangement links TRBV4-1 to TRBJ2-2; D uncertain. Germline-derived CDR1 and CDR2 are MGHRA and YSYEKL. This CDR3 has 14 amino acids. V was clipped by 0 bases and J by 4 bases, with 6 bases between them. As DNA, the CDR3 is TGCGCCAGCAGCCAAGACCCCCGCACCGGGGAGCTGTTTTTT. This translates into CASSQDPRTGELFF.

The chain recombines TRBV7-6 with TRBJ2-7, with D possibly being TRBD1 (5 bases). Germline CDR1 and CDR2: SGHVS and FNYEAQ. The ends were cut back, 5 bases at V and 0 bases at J, with 11 bases in the middle. The CDR3 contains 14 residues. In nucleotides, the CDR3 is TGTGCCAGCAGCCGGGCAGGGCTCTCCTACGAGCAGTACTTC. Protein sequence: CASSRAGLSYEQYF.

In DNA, the CDR3 is TGTGCCAGCAGTGACCCCCGAGCGGGATCTTTAGATACGCAGTATTTT. It is translated as CASSDPRAGSLDTQYF. This chain joins TRBV6-1 and TRBJ2-3, with 7 bases aligning to TRBD2. The V gene end was trimmed by 3 bases and the J gene end by 5 bases; junction bases not matched to a gene: 11. The CDR3 is made up of 16 amino acids. Per germline, CDR1 MNHNS and CDR2 SASEGT.

The chain carries TRBV5-1 and TRBJ2-7, with 8 nucleotides matching TRBD1. This CDR3 contains 15 residues. V lost 7 bases to trimming and J lost 0 bases; unmatched junction nucleotides: 9. Germline V gives CDR1 SGHRS, CDR2 YFSETQ. CDR3 DNA sequence: TGCGCCAGCTCCGATAGGGGGACAGGCTCCTACGAGCAGTACTTC. Its translation is CASSDRGTGSYEQYF.

V gene TRBV5-5 combines with J gene TRBJ2-1; tentatively, D is TRBD1 or TRBD2 (6 bases each). V shed 2 bases and J shed 2 bases, with 8 bases lying between them. CDR3 length: 14 residues. CDR1 is SGHKS, CDR2 YYEKEE, per germline (reference sequence). CDR3 amino acids: CASSFGGPYNEQFF. The CDR3 DNA follows: TGTGCCAGCAGCTTTGGGGGGCCCTACAATGAGCAGTTCTTC.

This clone was observed once. V usage is TRBV12-5 and J usage is TRBJ1-4; 8 bases map to TRBD1. Germline V gene sequence: CDR1 LGHNT, CDR2 FRNRAP. With 6 bases clipped from V and 7 bases from J, the junction kept 13 bases outside the gene matches. This CDR3 has 16 amino acids. The CDR3 loop reads CASGPATGAMSEKLFF. The CDR3 bases are TGTGCTAGTGGACCGGCGACAGGGGCGATGTCTGAAAAACTGTTTTTT.

Of note for this clone: A much larger clone lies a single base off, so this may be a read error. A read error is likely, as this CDR3 ends without the conserved phenylalanine or tryptophan. The rearrangement links TRBV9 to TRBJ1-6, with 9 bases aligning to TRBD1. CDR3 length equals 16 residues. Germline V lookup: CDR1 SGDLS, CDR2 YYNGEE. V gave up 0 bases and J gave up 4 bases; unmatched junction bases: 2. The CDR3 protein is CASSVGDRAYNSPLHS. DNA of the CDR3: TGTGCCAGCAGCGTAGGGGACAGGGCATATAATTCACCCCTCCACTCT.

The V gene is TRBV6-5, the J gene TRBJ1-4; perhaps TRBD1 as D (6 bases). Germline V gene sequence: CDR1 MNHEY, CDR2 SVGAGI. This CDR3 region has 13 residues. Trimming took off 2 bases at V and 8 bases at J, with 9 bases between the two ends. The CDR3 spells CASSYRGGEKLFF. DNA for the CDR3: TGTGCCAGCAGTTACAGGGGGGGGGAAAAACTGTTTTTT.

The DNA for the CDR3 is TGCGCCAGCAGCCAAGCGGCAGGTAATGAAAAACTGTTTTTT. Translation: CASSQAAGNEKLFF. The J gene is TRBJ1-4, the V gene TRBV4-1; D remains unclear. The V gene's germline CDR1 is MGHRA and CDR2 YSYEKL. The ends were cut back, 1 base at V and 4 bases at J, with 7 bases in the middle. There are 14 residues in the CDR3.

The chain combines TRBV7-2 with TRBJ2-1, with 10 bases lining up with TRBD2. Germline V gene lookup returns CDR1 SGHTA and CDR2 FQGNSA. Germline trimming cut 8 bases from V and 3 bases from J; bases unmatched to any gene: 7. The CDR3 is made up of 15 amino acids. The CDR3 here is CASGLAGVFYNEQFF. For the CDR3, the DNA is TGTGCCAGCGGCCTAGCGGGAGTTTTCTACAATGAGCAGTTCTTC.

This clone was seen once. The chain recombines TRBV10-3 with TRBJ2-7; TRBD1 matches 9 bases. Trimming took 7 bases from V and 5 from J; bases not matched to a gene: 12. Germline V gene lookup returns CDR1 ENHRY and CDR2 SYGVKD. The CDR3 covers 15 residues. The CDR3 loop is CAITPTGTGPNEQYF. In nucleotides, the CDR3 is TGTGCCATCACTCCCACTGGGACAGGGCCTAACGAGCAGTACTTC.

This chain uses TRBV2 with TRBJ1-2; D not certain. CDR1 is SNHLY and CDR2 is FYNNEI in the germline V gene. This CDR3 region has 13 residues. V dropped 4 bases and J dropped 8 bases, with 14 bases sitting between them. CDR3 in DNA: TGTGCCAGCAGTGTCACGTGGGGAGAAGGCTACACCTTC. Protein sequence: CASSVTWGEGYTF.

The chain uses TRBV18 and TRBJ2-7; D could derive from TRBD1 or TRBD2 (5 bases each). There are 16 residues in the CDR3. From germline, CDR1 is KGHSH and CDR2 LQKENI. Trimming shortened V by 4 bases and J by 1 base, and 17 bases separated the two germline ends. The CDR3 nucleotides are TGTGCCAGCTCACTCGGACACGTTCGGGATTCCTACGAGCAGTACTTC. This gives the protein CASSLGHVRDSYEQYF. The variable domain in full, completed from reference TRBV18 and TRBJ2-7, reads NAGVMQNPRHLVRRRGQEARLRCSPMKGHSHVYWYRQLPEEGLKFMVYLQKENIIDESGMPKERFSAEFPKEGPSILRIQQVVRGDSAAYFCASSLGHVRDSYEQYFGPGTRLTVT.

V and J are TRBV9 and TRBJ2-5; perhaps TRBD1 as D (5 bases). CDR3 size: 14 residues. Between the trimmed V and J ends, which lost 0 bases and 1 base, there was a span of 7 bases. CDR1 is SGDLS, CDR2 YYNGEE, per germline. The CDR3, as DNA: TGTGCCAGCAGCGTAGGGGGCAGCCAAGAGACCCAGTACTTC. As protein: CASSVGGSQETQYF.

This clone was recorded a few times. This rearrangement joins TRBV5-6 to TRBJ1-2, with D uncertain. Germline V CDR1 and CDR2: SGHDT, YYEEEE. The CDR3 is 14 residues long. Trimming removed 0 bases from V and 6 bases from J, with 12 bases in between. DNA for the CDR3: TGTGCCAGCAGCTTGGGGCTTAGCCACAATGGCTACACCTTC. It yields the protein CASSLGLSHNGYTF.

The count of this clone is one. The genes are TRBV5-8 and TRBJ1-2; D is undetermined. Germline V CDR1 and CDR2: SGHTS, YDEGEE. V lost 5 bases, J lost 9 bases, and 11 bases lay in between. The CDR3 runs 11 residues. The CDR3 nucleotides read TGTGCCAGCAGTTGGGAGGGAAGCTACACCTTC. Encoded protein: CASSWEGSYTF.

This clone was recorded a few times. The chain is built from TRBV13 and TRBJ1-2; TRBD1 is a possible D gene (6 bases). With 7 bases removed from V and 1 base from J, the gap between germline ends came to 10 bases. Per the germline V gene, CDR1 is PRHDT and CDR2 is FYEKMQ (reference sequence). The CDR3 has 13 amino acids. CDR3: CASNSDSNYGYTF. In DNA form, the CDR3 reads TGTGCCAGCAACTCGGACAGTAACTATGGCTACACCTTC. The full variable domain, completed using reference TRBV13 and TRBJ1-2, is AAGVIQSPRHLIKEKRETATLKCYPIPRHDTVYWYQQGPGQDPQFLISFYEKMQSDKGSIPDRFSAQQFSDYHSELNMSSLELGDSALYFCASNSDSNYGYTFGSGTRLTVV.

The chain couples TRBV19 to TRBJ1-1; tentatively, D is TRBD1 (5 bases). Germline values: CDR1 LNHDA, CDR2 SQIVND (reference sequence). Trimming took 4 bases from V and 1 from J, leaving 13 bases between them. The CDR3 runs to 15 residues. Here the CDR3 reads CASSRESRGNTEAFF. The DNA for the CDR3 is TGTGCCAGTAGTAGGGAGAGTAGGGGGAACACTGAAGCTTTCTTT.

The chain has TRBV19 and TRBJ2-1; D not certain. Germline CDR1 and CDR2: LNHDA and SQIVND (reference sequence). Trimming removed 7 bases at V and 10 bases at J, with 11 bases between. The CDR3 consists of 11 residues. The CDR3 DNA sequence: TGTGCCAGTAATACACTACGAGAGCAGTTCTTC. As protein: CASNTLREQFF. Full variable domain (outside the CDR3, taken from reference TRBV19 and TRBJ2-1): DGGITQSPKYLFRKEGQNVTLSCEQNLNHDAMYWYRQDPGQGLRLIYYSQIVNDFQKGDIAEGYSVSREKKESFPLTVTSAQKNPTAFYLCASNTLREQFFGPGTRLTVL.

V gene TRBV29-1 combines with J gene TRBJ2-3, with D maybe TRBD1 (7 bases). This CDR3 region has 14 residues. Trimming cost V 3 bases and J 0 bases, with 10 bases left between them. The germline gives CDR1 SQVTM, CDR2 ANQGSEA. CDR3: CSVEEGASTDTQYF. The CDR3 region has the DNA TGCAGCGTTGAGGAGGGGGCCAGCACAGATACGCAGTATTTT.

This clone was seen a single time. The rearrangement joins TRBV5-4 to TRBJ2-5, with 8 bases that match TRBD1. With the DNA end fitting TRBJ2-7 better, the J assignment may be wrong. Per the germline V gene, CDR1 is SGHNT and CDR2 is YYREEE (reference sequence). There are 15 residues in the CDR3. The CDR3, as DNA: TGTGCCAGCAGCCGGGGGCGCGGACAGGGATACGAGCAGTACTTC. Protein sequence: CASSRGRGQGYEQYF.

The CDR3 loop reads CASSQPGLADLNSGANVLTF. In nucleotides, the CDR3 is TGTGCCAGCAGCCAACCGGGACTAGCCGATCTTAACTCTGGGGCCAACGTCCTGACTTTC. J is TRBJ2-6 and V is TRBV14; TRBD2 agrees at 9 bases. The junction had 11 bases not matched to a gene; V was cut back by 2 bases and J by 0 bases. Germline CDR1 and CDR2: SGHDN and FVKESK. CDR3 size: 20 residues. The full variable domain, completed using reference TRBV14 and TRBJ2-6, is EAGVTQFPSHSVIEKGQTVTLRCDPISGHDNLYWYRRVMGKEIKFLLHFVKESKQDESGMPNNRFLAERTGGTYSTLKVQPAELEDSGVYFCASSQPGLADLNSGANVLTFGAGSRLTVL.

For this clone: A read error may produce the germline difference seen at one junction end. This chain connects TRBV10-3 to TRBJ1-1; D gene uncertain. The CDR3 has 12 amino acids. CDR1 ENHRY and CDR2 SYGVKD come from the germline V gene. CDR3 coding DNA: TGTGCCATCAGTGAGTCTTTAAGGACCCAGATCTTT. This codes for CAISESLRTQIF.

This chain joins TRBV6-6 and TRBJ2-3, with 9 bases aligning to TRBD1. J gave up 0 bases and V 0 bases, and 1 base lay outside the gene matches. Germline CDR1 reads MNHNY; CDR2 reads SVGAGI (reference sequence). This CDR3 has 16 residues. CDR3 in amino acids: CASSYSQGASTDTQYF. The CDR3 DNA sequence: TGTGCCAGCAGTTACTCACAGGGGGCAAGCACAGATACGCAGTATTTT.